The entry below gives a single T cell receptor (beta chain) sequence along with its context. Its antigen remains unidentified. TCRdb itself ran the RACE reads through MiXCR, one entry per CDR3 protein. The profile covers about 120,000 distinct CDR3 sequences, with roughly 13% appearing a single time and around 2.8% taken by the ten largest. The sample belongs to a study of human T cells and chemical hapten exposure. Study summary: After 6 days, upper back 0.01% DPC patch tests were scored. Study conclusions and caveats: Among expanded TCRs, significantly more large CDR3 similarity clusters formed than among controls.

V shed 5 bases and J shed 7 bases, with 19 bases lying between them. Germline lookup yields CDR1 LGHDT and CDR2 YNNKEL (reference sequence). The CDR3 covers 15 residues. Time point specified: pre-sensitization, week 0. Stated treatment: therapeutic diphenylcyclopropenone sensitization with weekly scalp DPC. This chain joins TRBV3-1 and TRBJ2-3; perhaps TRBD2 as D (6 bases). The receptor was isolated from a woman aged 18 to 35 with alopecia areata. Some clones in this sample may be carry-over from other donors' samples. The sample was whole blood, taken in connection with sensitization to the hapten diphenylcyclopropenone (DPC). The CDR3 reads CASSYLGLRGHTQYF. The DNA for the CDR3 is TGTGCCAGCAGCTACCTGGGACTTCGCGGGCATACGCAGTATTTT.